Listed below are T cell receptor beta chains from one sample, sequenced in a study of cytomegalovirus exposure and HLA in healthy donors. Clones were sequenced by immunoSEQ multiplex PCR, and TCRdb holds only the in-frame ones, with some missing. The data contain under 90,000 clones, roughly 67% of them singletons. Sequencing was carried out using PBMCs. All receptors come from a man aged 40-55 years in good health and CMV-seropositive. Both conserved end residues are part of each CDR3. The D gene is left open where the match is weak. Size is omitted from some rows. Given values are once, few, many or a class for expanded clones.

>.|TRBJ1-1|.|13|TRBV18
CASSPRGDTEAFF
TGTGCCAGCTCACCACGCGGCGACACTGAAGCTTTCTTT
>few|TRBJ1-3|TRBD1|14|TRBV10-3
CAISGQGAGNTIYF
TGTGCCATCAGTGGCCAGGGGGCCGGAAACACCATATATTTT
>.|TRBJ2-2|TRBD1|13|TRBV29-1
CVTGGWDTGELFF
TGCGTGACAGGGGGATGGGACACCGGGGAGCTGTTTTTT
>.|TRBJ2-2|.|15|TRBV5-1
CASSSGRVDTGELFF
TGCGCCAGCAGCTCCGGCAGGGTGGACACCGGGGAGCTGTTTTTT
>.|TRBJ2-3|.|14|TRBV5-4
CASSSGEGTDTQYF
TGTGCCAGCAGCTCCGGCGAGGGCACAGATACGCAGTATTTT
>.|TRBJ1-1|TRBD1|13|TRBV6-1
CASSEQGAQAAFF
TGTGCCAGCAGTGAACAGGGGGCGCAGGCAGCTTTCTTT
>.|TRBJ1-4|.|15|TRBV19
CASEDRGGTNEKLFF
TGTGCCAGTGAAGACAGAGGTGGAACTAATGAAAAACTGTTTTTT
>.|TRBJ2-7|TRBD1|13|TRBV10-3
CAISEQGIYEQYF
TGTGCCATCAGTGAACAGGGGATATACGAGCAGTACTTC
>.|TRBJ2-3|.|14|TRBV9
CASSVAGATDTQYF
TGTGCCAGCAGCGTAGCGGGTGCCACAGATACGCAGTATTTT
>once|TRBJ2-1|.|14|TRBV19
CASSIRVGAAEQFF
TGTGCCAGTAGTATTCGGGTCGGCGCAGCTGAGCAGTTCTTC
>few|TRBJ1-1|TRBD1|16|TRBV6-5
CASSYRSTGVNTEAFF
TGTGCCAGCAGTTACCGCTCGACAGGGGTGAACACTGAAGCTTTCTTT
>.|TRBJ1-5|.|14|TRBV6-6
CASSYLSGNQPQHF
TGTGCCAGCAGTTACTTGTCGGGCAATCAGCCCCAGCATTTT
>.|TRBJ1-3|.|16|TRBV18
CASSPQGPGPGDTIYF
TGTGCCAGCTCACCACAGGGCCCGGGGCCGGGAGACACCATATATTTT
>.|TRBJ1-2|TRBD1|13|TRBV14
CASSYRGSYGYTF
TGTGCCAGCAGCTACAGGGGCAGCTATGGCTACACCTTC
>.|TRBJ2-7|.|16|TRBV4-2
CASSQEQSGSSYEQYF
TGTGCCAGCAGCCAAGAGCAGTCGGGAAGCTCCTACGAGCAGTACTTC
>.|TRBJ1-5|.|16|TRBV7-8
CASSLDRVRSNQPQHF
TGTGCCAGCAGCTTAGACAGGGTCAGAAGCAATCAGCCCCAGCATTTT
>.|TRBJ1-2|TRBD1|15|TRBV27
CASRAGTGRSYGYTF
TGTGCCAGCAGGGCCGGGACAGGACGAAGCTATGGCTACACCTTC
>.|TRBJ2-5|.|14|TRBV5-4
CASSSRDTQETQYF
TGTGCCAGCAGCTCCCGGGACACACAAGAGACCCAGTACTTC
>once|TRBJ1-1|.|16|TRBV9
CASSVASGTTTTEAFF
TGTGCCAGCAGCGTAGCCTCCGGGACAACAACCACTGAAGCTTTCTTT
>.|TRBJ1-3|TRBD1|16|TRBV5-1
CASRPGTAASGNTIYF
TGCGCCAGCCGTCCCGGGACAGCAGCCTCTGGAAACACCATATATTTT
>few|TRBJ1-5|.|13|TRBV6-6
CASKGTGDQPQHF
TGTGCCAGCAAGGGCACGGGGGATCAGCCCCAGCATTTT
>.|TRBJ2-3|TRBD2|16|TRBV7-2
CASSLGGRGVGDTQYF
TGTGCCAGCAGCTTAGGAGGGCGGGGGGTCGGAGATACGCAGTATTTT
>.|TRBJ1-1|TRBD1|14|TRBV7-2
CASSLRQGTTEAFF
TGTGCCAGCAGCCTCAGACAGGGCACTACTGAAGCTTTCTTT
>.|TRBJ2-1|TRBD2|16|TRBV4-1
CASSQEGLAGGYEQFF
TGCGCCAGCAGCCAGGAGGGACTAGCGGGAGGGTATGAGCAGTTCTTC
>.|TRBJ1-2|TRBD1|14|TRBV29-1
CSVVQGADRYGYTF
TGCAGCGTTGTACAGGGGGCGGATCGCTATGGCTACACCTTC
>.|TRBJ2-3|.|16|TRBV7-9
CASSATPGDSTDTQYF
TGTGCCAGCAGCGCCACCCCCGGGGATAGCACAGATACGCAGTATTTT
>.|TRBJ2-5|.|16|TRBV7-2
CASSPHRGWESGTQYF
TGTGCCAGCAGCCCCCATCGCGGGTGGGAGAGCGGGACCCAGTACTTC
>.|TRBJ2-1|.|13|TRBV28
CASSLDTFNEQFF
TGTGCCAGCAGTTTGGACACTTTTAATGAGCAGTTCTTC
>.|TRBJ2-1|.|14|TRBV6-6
CASSYSGIGGLQFF
TGTGCCAGCAGTTACTCGGGGATCGGGGGGCTGCAGTTCTTC
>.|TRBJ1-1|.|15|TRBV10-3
CAISEPGGGFTEAFF
TGTGCCATCAGTGAGCCTGGGGGAGGGTTCACTGAAGCTTTCTTT
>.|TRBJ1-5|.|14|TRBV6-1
CASSAQGSNQPQHF
TGTGCCAGCAGTGCCCAGGGCAGCAATCAGCCCCAGCATTTT
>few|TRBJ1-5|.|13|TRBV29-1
CSVGIRGNQPQHF
TGCAGCGTTGGAATAAGGGGGAATCAGCCCCAGCATTTT
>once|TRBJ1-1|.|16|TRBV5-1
CASSSQGPDMNTEAFF
TGCGCCAGCAGCTCACAGGGACCCGATATGAACACTGAAGCTTTCTTT
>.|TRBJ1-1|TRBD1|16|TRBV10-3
CAISPQGRNRGGEAFF
TGTGCCATCAGTCCCCAGGGTCGTAACAGGGGGGGTGAAGCTTTCTTT
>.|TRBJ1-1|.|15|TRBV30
CAWTLMGARNTEAFF
TGTGCCTGGACCCTGATGGGGGCGCGGAACACTGAAGCTTTCTTT
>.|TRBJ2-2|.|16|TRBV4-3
CASSQGTLPNTGELFF
TGCGCCAGCAGCCAGGGGACACTCCCGAACACCGGGGAGCTGTTTTTT
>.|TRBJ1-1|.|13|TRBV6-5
CASSWETNTEAFF
TGTGCCAGCAGTTGGGAGACGAACACTGAAGCTTTCTTT
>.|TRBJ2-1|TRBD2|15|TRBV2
CASSGERGLYNEQFF
TGTGCCAGCAGTGGGGAGCGGGGACTATACAATGAGCAGTTCTTC
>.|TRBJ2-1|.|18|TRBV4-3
CASSQRPRQVLDPNEQFF
TGCGCCAGCAGCCAGCGGCCCCGACAGGTTTTAGACCCCAATGAGCAGTTCTTC
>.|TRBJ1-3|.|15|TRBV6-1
CASSPRGYSGNTIYF
TGTGCCAGCAGTCCAAGGGGGTACTCTGGAAACACCATATATTTT
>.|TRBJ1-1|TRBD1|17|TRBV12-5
CASGLVRTGAGNTEAFF
TGTGCTAGTGGTTTGGTCCGGACAGGGGCCGGGAACACTGAAGCTTTCTTT
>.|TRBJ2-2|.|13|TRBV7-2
CASSRGQFGELFF
TGTGCCAGCAGCCGCGGACAGTTCGGGGAGCTGTTTTTT
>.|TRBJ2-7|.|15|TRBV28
CASSSRGRFSYEQYF
TGTGCCAGCAGTTCGCGGGGGCGATTCTCCTACGAGCAGTACTTC
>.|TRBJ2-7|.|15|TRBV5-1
CASSLGPTISYEQYF
TGCGCCAGCAGCTTGGGCCCTACCATCTCCTACGAGCAGTACTTC
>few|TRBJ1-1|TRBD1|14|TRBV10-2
CASKEGGVHGEAFF
TGCGCCAGCAAGGAAGGGGGCGTTCATGGTGAAGCTTTCTTT
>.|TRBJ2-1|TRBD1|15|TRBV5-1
CASSLGTAIYNEQFF
TGCGCCAGCAGCTTAGGGACAGCGATATACAATGAGCAGTTCTTC
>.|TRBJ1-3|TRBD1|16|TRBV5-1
CASSLAGQMAGNTIYF
TGCGCCAGCAGCTTGGCGGGACAGATGGCTGGAAACACCATATATTTT
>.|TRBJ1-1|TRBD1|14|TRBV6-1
CASRGDRLNTEAFF
TGTGCCAGCAGGGGGGACAGGTTGAACACTGAAGCTTTCTTT
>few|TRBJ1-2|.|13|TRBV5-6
CASSLVDSYGYTF
TGTGCCAGCAGCTTGGTAGACAGCTATGGCTACACCTTC
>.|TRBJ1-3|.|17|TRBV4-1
CASSLEYGVLAGNTIYF
TGCGCCAGCAGCCTCGAATACGGGGTGTTGGCTGGAAACACCATATATTTT
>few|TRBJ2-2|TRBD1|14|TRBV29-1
CSVEGTTGPGELFF
TGCAGCGTTGAGGGGACGACAGGGCCCGGGGAGCTGTTTTTT
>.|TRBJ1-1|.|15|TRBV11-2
CASSFGLGGEPEAFF
TGTGCCAGCAGCTTCGGGTTGGGTGGAGAACCTGAAGCTTTCTTT
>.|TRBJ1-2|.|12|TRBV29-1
CSVPEAVYGYTF
TGCAGCGTCCCCGAGGCGGTTTACGGCTACACCTTC
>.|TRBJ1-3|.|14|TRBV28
CASSAGGVGNTIYF
TGTGCCAGCAGTGCCGGCGGGGTTGGAAACACCATATATTTT